This T cell receptor (beta chain) was identified in a study of OX40 agonist ivuxolimab in advanced cancers. Trimming removed 5 bases at V and 4 bases at J, with 12 bases between. Germline CDR1 SGHTA, CDR2 FQGTGA. The CDR3 totals 14 residues. Produced via immunoSEQ multiplex PCR; TCRdb's table is partial and in-frame only. The repertoire consists of tens of thousands of clones, with 88% occurring once and the leading ten covering 0.4% to 0.6%. Sequencing used CD4+ or CD8+ T cells sorted from blood, obtained in a trial of the OX40 agonist ivuxolimab. The chain has TRBV7-3 and TRBJ2-1, with D possibly matching TRBD2 (5 bases). The sequence came from an adult with an advanced solid tumor such as melanoma, head and neck, liver or kidney cancer. The CDR3: CASSPDPGYNEQFF. The CDR3, as DNA: TGTGCCAGCAGCCCGGATCCGGGGTACAATGAGCAGTTCTTC.